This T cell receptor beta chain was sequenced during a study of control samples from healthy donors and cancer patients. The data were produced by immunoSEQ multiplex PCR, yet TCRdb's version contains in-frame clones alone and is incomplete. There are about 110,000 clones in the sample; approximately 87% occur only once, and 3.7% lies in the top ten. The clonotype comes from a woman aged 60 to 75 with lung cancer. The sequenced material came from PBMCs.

CDR3 DNA: TGTGCCAGCAGTGAACAGAGCGATCAGCCCCAGCATTTT. Translated, it gives CASSEQSDQPQHF. This sequence joins TRBV2 and TRBJ1-5; D is ambiguous. This CDR3 spans 13 amino acids. CDR1 and CDR2 (germline): SNHLY, FYNNEI. V dropped 2 bases and J dropped 5 bases, with 7 bases sitting between them. Full variable domain (missing parts from reference TRBV2 and TRBJ1-5): EPEVTQTPSHQVTQMGQEVILRCVPISNHLYFYWYRQILGQKVEFLVSFYNNEISEKSEIFDDQFSVERPDGSNFTLKIRSTKLEDSAMYFCASSEQSDQPQHFGDGTRLSIL.